This entry concerns a single TCR beta chain. The antigen remains undetermined. TCRdb used MiXCR to reprocess the reads, holding one entry per CDR3 protein. The repertoire holds some 800,000 distinct CDR3 sequences, with 25% to 30% as singletons. CDR1 is LGHNA, CDR2 YSLEER, per germline. V lost 0 bases to trimming and J lost 0 bases, with 15 bases between them. The CDR3 contains 18 residues. The data were obtained in a study of T cell repertoires in cytomegalovirus infection. The study's findings and limits: Cumulative public TCR beta family frequency identified CMV carriers with the relevant HLA.

The rearrangement joins TRBV4-3 to TRBJ2-1, with unresolved D. The sequencing here drew on cultured CD8+ T cells from PBMCs, taken from culture after CMV antigen stimulation. The receptor was isolated from a human donor in good health (CMV status not recorded). Some clones in this sample may be carry-over from other donors' samples. The DNA of the CDR3 is TGCGCCAGCAGCCAAGAAGGTGCTGGGATTTTCTCCTACAATGAGCAGTTCTTC. Translation: CASSQEGAGIFSYNEQFF.